This entry concerns a single TCR beta chain. Its antigen is still unknown. This sample stems from a study of T cells in localized non-small cell lung cancer. General observations from the study: Adjacent lung had a median around 50 of the 100 largest tumor clones. Longer overall survival was associated with a higher density of T cells in the blood.

The protocol was immunoSEQ multiplex PCR, while the TCRdb copy is restricted to in-frame clones and leaves out a portion. The sample records over 3,500 clones, over 30% being singletons. Germline loops: CDR1 MDHEN, CDR2 SYDVKM. The CDR3 extends over 15 amino acids. V shed 4 bases and J 4 bases; nucleotides not matched to a gene: 7. This receptor was obtained from a woman between 35 and 75 years old with stage I lung adenocarcinoma. The specimen was lung tumor tissue, collected before any cancer treatment. The chain recombines TRBV28 with TRBJ2-3, with 8 bases that match TRBD2. CDR3 loop: CASSSAAGASDTQYF. The CDR3 DNA sequence: TGTGCCAGCAGTTCAGCAGCGGGAGCGTCAGATACGCAGTATTTT.